This TCR beta chain derives from a study of blood T cell repertoires in COVID-19. Across the whole study: The United States, Italy and Spain supplied acute and convalescent COVID-19 samples. T cells, B-cell-depleted T cells, or PBMCs provided the cDNA or gDNA that served as material.

Between the trimmed V and J ends, which lost 0 bases and 2 bases, there was a span of 12 bases. Per germline, CDR1 SGHRS and CDR2 YFSETQ. CDR3 length: 17 residues. TCRdb's copy holds only in-frame clones and misses some; the assay was immunoSEQ multiplex PCR. The profile shows approximately 160,000 clones, around 84% of them singletons. Seattle patients were enrolled while actively infected and followed longitudinally. The sample consisted of peripheral blood. The rearrangement links TRBV5-1 to TRBJ1-6, with D possibly matching TRBD1 (6 bases). This clonotype was obtained from a man in his fifties or sixties with COVID-19, enrolled during active disease. The CDR3 nucleotides are TGCGCCAGCAGCTTGGAGGAGACAGGACCCTATAATTCACCCCTCCACTTT. This encodes CASSLEETGPYNSPLHF.